The TCR beta chain described here comes from a study of blood T cell repertoires in COVID-19 (dated by TCRdb to 2019 to 2021). Background for the entire study: Collaborator samples came from the United States, Italy and Spain and covered acute and convalescent phases of COVID-19. Samples came from the ongoing ImmuneRACE study (first 160 participants) plus 1,254 subjects from 6 global collaborators. Subjects who had been exposed to COVID-19, were actively infected with it, or had recovered from it provided the deeply sampled blood TCRbeta repertoires that made up the dataset. The material from the prospective study consisted of cDNA or gDNA derived from T cells, B-cell-depleted T cells, or PBMCs. Where available, HLA class I and class II types were obtained from metadata supplied by the sample provider rather than from assay-based typing. The repertoires were made available in a free public database intended to serve as a resource for research on the immune response to SARS-CoV-2. A de-identified subject ID, COVID-19 status, age in years and sex were almost always included in the sample metadata.

TCRbeta CDR3 regions were amplified from genomic DNA by means of the immunoSEQ Assay, a bias-controlled multiplex PCR. From the authors' description of their analysis: The number of nucleated cells in each sample was estimated by amplification of reference gene primers within the assay. To quantify the absolute abundance of each unique TCRbeta CDR3 rearrangement, sequence reads were collapsed and filtered. For each sample, productive Simpson clonality was calculated by taking the square root of Simpson's diversity index across productive rearrangements. In its TCRdb copy, this immuneACCESS table keeps in-frame sequences only and misses some clones. Where compared with another copy, unresolved V genes explain less than half of these, and the others have no known cause. V, J and clone size reflect that table, while D and trimming were determined from the DNA. The sample table holds a few hundred thousand clones, of which 88% were seen once. The ten largest clones take up around 0.8% of the sample.

The collaborating institutions used their own protocols to collect whole blood in K2EDTA tubes. For TCRbeta analysis, collaborator samples were shipped as frozen whole blood, as isolated PBMCs, or as DNA extracted from either sample type. What the study reported, not specific to this receptor: Clinical and demographic metadata were provided uncurated, with the amount varying by source and participant.

V is cut by 5 bases and J by 4 bases, and the space between the germline ends is 17 bases. CDR1 MGHDK and CDR2 SYGVNS are derived from the germline V gene. Inclusive of the bounding cysteine and phenylalanine, the CDR3 is 15 residues long. Only the CDR3 portion is preserved as DNA: 45 bases, with reading frame beginning at the first base. Worth noting for this clone: The specificity of this receptor is unknown. Base qualities were left out, and no much larger clone turns up one base away.

In this chain, TRBV25-1 is recombined with TRBJ1-1; TRBD1 might be the D gene, on 5 matching bases. The sequencing sample was made of peripheral blood. The sequence was obtained from a woman aged 25 to 39 with acute or convalescent COVID-19. In nucleotides, the sequence is TGTGCCAGCAGTCTGCAGGGTCTGTTAGCCACTGAAGCTTTCTTT. Its translation reads: CASSLQGLLATEAFF.